This TCR beta chain was sequenced for a study of glioma-infiltrating T cells. General study points: Tissue-blood divergence was below expectation in non-neoplastic patients, above in gliomas. Only very few CDR3 sequences appeared in both tissue and blood.

This clonotype was seen more than once but under ten times. Its antigen is not identified. Using RNA template, CDR3s of TCR alpha and beta were amplified with iRepertoire arm-PCR. For one-step reverse transcription and amplification, 100-400 ng of tissue mRNA or PBMC total RNA was used. TCRdb passed the multiplex PCR reads through MiXCR, listing each CDR3 protein once. The profile covers about 89,000 distinct CDR3 sequences, with approximately 22% appearing a single time and 6.7% taken by the ten largest. This clonotype originated in a human donor with low-grade glioma or glioblastoma, undergoing nonglioma brain surgery, or in good health (not recorded which). The material sequenced was glioma tissue, nonneoplastic brain tissue, or PBMCs (not recorded which).

The CDR3 here is CASSRPSTAYNEQFF. DNA of the CDR3: TGTGCCAGCAGCCGACCCTCGACAGCCTACAATGAGCAGTTCTTC. V is TRBV7-9 and J is TRBJ2-1; D possibly corresponds to TRBD1 (5 bases). The V gene lost 5 bases and the J gene lost 2 bases, with 13 bases spanning the gap. This CDR3 contains 15 residues. CDR1 and CDR2 from the germline V gene are SEHNR and FQNEAQ (reference sequence).